This is a list of T cell receptor beta chains from one sample in a study of neurological immune-mediated disorders. TCRdb redid the calling of the 5' RACE reads with MiXCR, one entry per CDR3 protein. The profile shows under 130,000 distinct CDR3 sequences, 9.5% to 14% of them singletons. Sequencing used PBMCs. These receptors all stem from a female donor with HTLV-1-associated myelopathy (HAM/TSP). The CDR3 runs from the conserved cysteine through the conserved F or W. The order of the fields is clone size, CDR3 length, D gene, J gene, V gene, CDR3 protein, CDR3 DNA. D genes are given only for firm matches. The size of a clone is reported for some rows only, either as once, few or many, or as a class for expanded clones.

abundance: many
len: 16
d_gene: .
j_gene: TRBJ2-7
v_gene: TRBV7-2
CDR3aa: CASTSRGSHLGYEQYF
CDR3nt: TGTGCCAGCACCTCTCGGGGTAGTCACCTGGGCTACGAGCAGTACTTC

abundance: many
len: 14
d_gene: TRBD1
j_gene: TRBJ2-1
v_gene: TRBV20-1
CDR3aa: CSATGQGVRNEQFF
CDR3nt: TGCAGTGCCACGGGACAGGGGGTTCGCAATGAGCAGTTCTTC

abundance: many
len: 13
d_gene: .
j_gene: TRBJ2-4
v_gene: TRBV5-1
CDR3aa: CASSLGQGDIQYF
CDR3nt: TGCGCCAGCAGCTTGGGGCAGGGCGACATTCAGTACTTC

abundance: many
len: 12
d_gene: .
j_gene: TRBJ1-1
v_gene: TRBV7-2
CDR3aa: CASSLFRARAFF
CDR3nt: TGTGCCAGCAGCTTATTTCGGGCCCGAGCTTTCTTT

abundance: .
len: 15
d_gene: TRBD2
j_gene: TRBJ2-2
v_gene: TRBV5-1
CDR3aa: CASNFASGGTGELFF
CDR3nt: TGCGCCAGCAACTTCGCTAGCGGGGGCACCGGGGAGCTGTTTTTT

abundance: .
len: 14
d_gene: TRBD1
j_gene: TRBJ1-6
v_gene: TRBV5-1
CDR3aa: CASSLETGGSPLHF
CDR3nt: TGCGCCAGCAGCTTGGAGACAGGGGGTTCACCCCTCCACTTT

abundance: many
len: 16
d_gene: TRBD1
j_gene: TRBJ2-3
v_gene: TRBV5-6
CDR3aa: CASSPPSTGATDTQYF
CDR3nt: TGTGCCAGCAGCCCACCCTCCACAGGGGCCACAGATACGCAGTATTTT

abundance: many
len: 14
d_gene: .
j_gene: TRBJ2-5
v_gene: TRBV5-1
CDR3aa: CASSPTGSQETQYF
CDR3nt: TGCGCCAGCAGCCCAACCGGGTCCCAAGAGACCCAGTACTTC

abundance: few
len: 17
d_gene: TRBD2
j_gene: TRBJ2-1
v_gene: TRBV5-1
CDR3aa: CASSHPPGRGGLNEQFF
CDR3nt: TGCGCCAGCAGCCACCCACCTGGGCGGGGGGGCCTCAATGAGCAGTTCTTC

abundance: .
len: 16
d_gene: .
j_gene: TRBJ2-3
v_gene: TRBV7-9
CDR3aa: CASSLAIQESTDTQYF
CDR3nt: TGTGCCAGCAGCTTAGCGATCCAGGAGAGCACAGATACGCAGTATTTT

abundance: many
len: 12
d_gene: .
j_gene: TRBJ1-1
v_gene: TRBV20-1
CDR3aa: CSAPLQGTPAFF
CDR3nt: TGCAGTGCTCCATTACAGGGAACGCCTGCTTTCTTT

abundance: many
len: 15
d_gene: TRBD1
j_gene: TRBJ2-3
v_gene: TRBV29-1
CDR3aa: CSVKVRGQGTDTQYF
CDR3nt: TGCAGCGTGAAAGTCAGGGGGCAGGGGACAGATACGCAGTATTTT

abundance: many
len: 15
d_gene: TRBD1
j_gene: TRBJ2-2
v_gene: TRBV5-1
CDR3aa: CASSDRVSNTGELFF
CDR3nt: TGCGCCAGCAGCGACAGGGTGTCGAACACCGGGGAGCTGTTTTTT

abundance: many
len: 14
d_gene: .
j_gene: TRBJ2-7
v_gene: TRBV29-1
CDR3aa: CSVKNVGGTYEQYF
CDR3nt: TGCAGCGTTAAGAACGTTGGAGGGACCTACGAGCAGTACTTC

abundance: many
len: 16
d_gene: .
j_gene: TRBJ2-1
v_gene: TRBV21-1
CDR3aa: CASSRTSGGTYNEQFF
CDR3nt: TGTGCCAGCAGTAGGACTAGCGGGGGGACCTACAATGAGCAGTTCTTC

abundance: many
len: 14
d_gene: TRBD1
j_gene: TRBJ2-7
v_gene: TRBV5-1
CDR3aa: CASSGWTGFYEQYF
CDR3nt: TGCGCCAGCAGCGGATGGACAGGCTTCTACGAGCAGTACTTC

abundance: many
len: 14
d_gene: .
j_gene: TRBJ2-7
v_gene: TRBV5-1
CDR3aa: CASSLEDTYYEQYF
CDR3nt: TGCGCCAGCAGCTTGGAGGACACGTACTACGAGCAGTACTTC

abundance: many
len: 15
d_gene: TRBD1
j_gene: TRBJ2-2
v_gene: TRBV9
CDR3aa: CASSVGQAFAGELFF
CDR3nt: TGTGCCAGCAGCGTGGGACAGGCCTTCGCCGGGGAGCTGTTTTTT

abundance: many
len: 14
d_gene: .
j_gene: TRBJ2-5
v_gene: TRBV20-1
CDR3aa: CSARDQRFIETQYF
CDR3nt: TGCAGTGCTAGAGATCAGAGGTTCATAGAGACCCAGTACTTC

abundance: many
len: 14
d_gene: TRBD1
j_gene: TRBJ2-7
v_gene: TRBV20-1
CDR3aa: CSASLGTASYEQYF
CDR3nt: TGCAGTGCTAGTCTCGGGACAGCCTCCTACGAGCAGTACTTC

abundance: many
len: 13
d_gene: .
j_gene: TRBJ1-2
v_gene: TRBV12-3/TRBV12-4
CDR3aa: CASSSGAYYGYTF
CDR3nt: TGTGCCAGCAGTTCGGGGGCCTATTATGGCTACACCTTC

abundance: many
len: 12
d_gene: .
j_gene: TRBJ1-4
v_gene: TRBV20-1
CDR3aa: CSARERQEKLFF
CDR3nt: TGCAGTGCTAGGGAACGACAGGAAAAACTGTTTTTT

abundance: .
len: 17
d_gene: .
j_gene: TRBJ2-1
v_gene: TRBV10-3
CDR3aa: CAISARQGDVRVGAQFF
CDR3nt: TGTGCCATCAGCGCTCGGCAAGGGGATGTTAGAGTCGGCGCGCAGTTCTTC

abundance: many
len: 14
d_gene: TRBD1
j_gene: TRBJ1-6
v_gene: TRBV2
CDR3aa: CASSEDRGDSPLHF
CDR3nt: TGTGCCAGCAGTGAAGACAGGGGGGATTCACCCCTCCACTTT

abundance: many
len: 17
d_gene: TRBD1
j_gene: TRBJ1-2
v_gene: TRBV27
CDR3aa: CASSGWTGALSLYGYTF
CDR3nt: TGTGCCAGCAGTGGATGGACAGGGGCCCTATCTCTTTATGGCTACACCTTC

abundance: many
len: 17
d_gene: .
j_gene: TRBJ2-7
v_gene: TRBV28
CDR3aa: CASSLWAPGRSSYEQYF
CDR3nt: TGTGCCAGCAGTTTATGGGCCCCCGGCAGGTCCTCCTACGAGCAGTACTTC

abundance: .
len: 17
d_gene: TRBD1
j_gene: TRBJ2-1
v_gene: TRBV5-1
CDR3aa: CASSALPGTGKGGEQFF
CDR3nt: TGCGCCAGCAGCGCCCTTCCCGGGACAGGGAAGGGAGGTGAGCAGTTCTTC

abundance: few
len: 12
d_gene: .
j_gene: TRBJ2-7
v_gene: TRBV20-1
CDR3aa: CSVPGPSYEQYF
CDR3nt: TGCAGTGTCCCGGGACCAAGCTACGAGCAGTACTTC

abundance: .
len: 14
d_gene: .
j_gene: TRBJ1-1
v_gene: TRBV7-9
CDR3aa: CASSPETLETEAFF
CDR3nt: TGTGCCAGCAGCCCTGAGACCCTCGAGACTGAAGCTTTCTTT

abundance: many
len: 14
d_gene: .
j_gene: TRBJ2-5
v_gene: TRBV7-2
CDR3aa: CASSLRYLQETQYF
CDR3nt: TGTGCCAGCAGCTTACGATACCTCCAAGAGACCCAGTACTTC

abundance: many
len: 17
d_gene: TRBD2
j_gene: TRBJ2-3
v_gene: TRBV4-2
CDR3aa: CASSQATGRLAGVTQYF
CDR3nt: TGTGCCAGCAGCCAAGCTACTGGGAGGTTAGCGGGGGTTACGCAGTATTTT

abundance: many
len: 14
d_gene: TRBD1
j_gene: TRBJ2-1
v_gene: TRBV12-3/TRBV12-4
CDR3aa: CASNNVDRFEEQFF
CDR3nt: TGTGCCAGCAATAACGTGGACAGGTTTGAGGAGCAGTTCTTC

abundance: many
len: 15
d_gene: TRBD1
j_gene: TRBJ2-3
v_gene: TRBV5-1
CDR3aa: CASSVSDRRVDTQYF
CDR3nt: TGCGCCAGCAGCGTATCGGACAGGAGAGTAGATACGCAGTATTTT

abundance: many
len: 13
d_gene: .
j_gene: TRBJ2-2
v_gene: TRBV20-1
CDR3aa: CSARRGNTGELFF
CDR3nt: TGCAGTGCTAGAAGAGGGAACACCGGGGAGCTGTTTTTT

abundance: many
len: 16
d_gene: .
j_gene: TRBJ2-1
v_gene: TRBV5-6
CDR3aa: CASSFRVGGPGNEQFF
CDR3nt: TGTGCCAGCAGCTTCAGGGTTGGGGGGCCCGGGAATGAGCAGTTCTTC

abundance: many
len: 16
d_gene: TRBD1
j_gene: TRBJ2-7
v_gene: TRBV9
CDR3aa: CASSVGQGAMSYEQYF
CDR3nt: TGTGCCAGCAGCGTAGGGCAGGGGGCTATGTCCTACGAGCAGTACTTC

abundance: .
len: 15
d_gene: .
j_gene: TRBJ2-1
v_gene: TRBV7-6
CDR3aa: CASSQEGMRENEQFF
CDR3nt: TGTGCCAGCAGCCAAGAGGGGATGCGTGAGAATGAGCAGTTCTTC

abundance: many
len: 14
d_gene: .
j_gene: TRBJ2-1
v_gene: TRBV24-1
CDR3aa: CATSDSNSVNEQFF
CDR3nt: TGTGCCACCAGTGATTCTAATAGTGTCAATGAGCAGTTCTTC

abundance: many
len: 14
d_gene: .
j_gene: TRBJ1-6
v_gene: TRBV5-1
CDR3aa: CASKWIGKNSPLHF
CDR3nt: TGCGCCAGCAAATGGATCGGGAAGAATTCACCCCTCCACTTT

abundance: many
len: 15
d_gene: .
j_gene: TRBJ2-7
v_gene: TRBV5-1
CDR3aa: CASSLPDSVGYEQYF
CDR3nt: TGCGCCAGCAGCTTGCCGGACAGCGTTGGGTACGAGCAGTACTTC

abundance: few
len: 18
d_gene: .
j_gene: TRBJ2-3
v_gene: TRBV7-2
CDR3aa: CASSPRYPSAPSTDTQYF
CDR3nt: TGTGCCAGCAGCCCAAGGTATCCTAGCGCTCCTAGCACAGATACGCAGTATTTT

abundance: many
len: 13
d_gene: TRBD1
j_gene: TRBJ2-7
v_gene: TRBV20-1
CDR3aa: CSAARDRGGEQYF
CDR3nt: TGCAGTGCTGCCCGGGACAGGGGGGGGGAGCAGTACTTC

abundance: .
len: 14
d_gene: .
j_gene: TRBJ2-4
v_gene: TRBV4-1
CDR3aa: CASSQEWGRDIQYF
CDR3nt: TGCGCCAGCAGCCAAGAGTGGGGTAGGGACATTCAGTACTTC

abundance: many
len: 13
d_gene: .
j_gene: TRBJ1-6
v_gene: TRBV12-3/TRBV12-4
CDR3aa: CASSLEWGSPLHF
CDR3nt: TGTGCCAGCAGTTTAGAGTGGGGTTCACCCCTCCACTTT

abundance: many
len: 17
d_gene: TRBD2
j_gene: TRBJ2-1
v_gene: TRBV4-2
CDR3aa: CASSQRVAGGSYNEQFF
CDR3nt: TGTGCCAGCAGCCAACGGGTAGCGGGGGGCTCCTACAATGAGCAGTTCTTC